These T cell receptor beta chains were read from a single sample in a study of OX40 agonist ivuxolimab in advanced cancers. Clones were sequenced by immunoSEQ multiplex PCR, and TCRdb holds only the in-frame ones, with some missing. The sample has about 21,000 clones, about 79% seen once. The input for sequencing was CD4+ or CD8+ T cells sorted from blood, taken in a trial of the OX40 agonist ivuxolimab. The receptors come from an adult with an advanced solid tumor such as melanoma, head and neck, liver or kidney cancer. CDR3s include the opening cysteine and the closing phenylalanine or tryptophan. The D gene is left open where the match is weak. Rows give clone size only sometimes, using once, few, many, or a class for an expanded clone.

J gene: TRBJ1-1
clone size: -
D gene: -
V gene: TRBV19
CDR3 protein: CASSVSWTEAFF
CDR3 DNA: TGTGCCAGTAGTGTGTCGTGGACTGAAGCTTTCTTT

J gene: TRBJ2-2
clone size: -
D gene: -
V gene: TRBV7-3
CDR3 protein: CASSLMGQTNTGELFF
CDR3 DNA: TGTGCCAGCAGCTTAATGGGTCAGACGAACACCGGGGAGCTGTTTTTT

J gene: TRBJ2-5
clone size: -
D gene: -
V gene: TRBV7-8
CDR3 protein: CASSLGEETQYF
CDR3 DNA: TGTGCCAGCAGCTTAGGGGAAGAGACCCAGTACTTC

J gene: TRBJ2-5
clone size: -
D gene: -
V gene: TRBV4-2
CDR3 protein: CASSQDDGEYQETQYF
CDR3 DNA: TGTGCCAGCAGCCAAGACGATGGGGAGTACCAAGAGACCCAGTACTTC

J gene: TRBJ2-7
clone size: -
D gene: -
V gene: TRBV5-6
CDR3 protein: CASSVGPYEQYF
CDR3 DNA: TGTGCCAGCTCAGTAGGCCCCTACGAGCAGTACTTC

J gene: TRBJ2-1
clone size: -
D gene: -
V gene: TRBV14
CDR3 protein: CASSQTGGINYNEQFF
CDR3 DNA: TGTGCCAGCAGCCAAACCGGCGGGATTAATTACAATGAGCAGTTCTTC

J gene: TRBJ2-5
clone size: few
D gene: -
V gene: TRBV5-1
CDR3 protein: CASSRFSSVETQYF
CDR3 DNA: TGCGCCAGCAGTCGGTTCAGTAGCGTAGAGACCCAGTACTTC

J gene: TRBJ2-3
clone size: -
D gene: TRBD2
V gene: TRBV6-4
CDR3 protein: CASSDGSGGSTDTQYF
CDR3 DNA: TGTGCCAGCAGTGATGGGTCCGGGGGGAGCACAGATACGCAGTATTTT

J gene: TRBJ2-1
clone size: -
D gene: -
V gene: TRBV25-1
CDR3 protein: CASQGPNSYNEQFF
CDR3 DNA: TGTGCCAGCCAGGGCCCTAACTCCTACAATGAGCAGTTCTTC

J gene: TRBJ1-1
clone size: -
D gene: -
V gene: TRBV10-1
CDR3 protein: CASSESRYSEAFF
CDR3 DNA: TGCGCCAGCAGTGAGTCAAGATACAGTGAAGCTTTCTTT

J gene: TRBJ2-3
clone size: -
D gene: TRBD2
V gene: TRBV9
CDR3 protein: CASSSSGTMDTQYF
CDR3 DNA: TGTGCCAGCAGCTCAAGCGGGACCATGGATACGCAGTATTTT

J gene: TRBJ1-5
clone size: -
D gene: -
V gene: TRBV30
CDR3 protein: CAWSPGRGNQPQHF
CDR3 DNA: TGTGCCTGGAGTCCTGGGAGGGGAAATCAGCCCCAGCATTTT

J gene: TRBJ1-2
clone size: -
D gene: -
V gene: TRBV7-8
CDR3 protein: CASSSNYRDNYGYTF
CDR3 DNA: TGTGCCAGCAGCTCAAACTACAGGGATAACTATGGCTACACCTTC

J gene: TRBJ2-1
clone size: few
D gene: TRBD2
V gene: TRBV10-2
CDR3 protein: CASSLLAGGYNEQFF
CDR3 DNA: TGCGCCAGCAGTTTACTAGCGGGAGGCTACAATGAGCAGTTCTTC

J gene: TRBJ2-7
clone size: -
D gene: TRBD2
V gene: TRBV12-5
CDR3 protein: CASGSSGTSGRAPYEQYF
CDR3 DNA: TGTGCTAGTGGTTCAAGCGGGACTAGCGGGAGGGCCCCCTACGAGCAGTACTTC

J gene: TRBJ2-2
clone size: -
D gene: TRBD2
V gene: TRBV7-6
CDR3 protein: CASSLRGTGRVDGELFF
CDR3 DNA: TGTGCCAGCAGCTTGCGGGGGACCGGGAGGGTTGACGGGGAGCTGTTTTTT

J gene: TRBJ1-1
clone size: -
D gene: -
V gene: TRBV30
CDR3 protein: CAFYGQNTEAFF
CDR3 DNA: TGTGCTTTCTACGGTCAGAACACTGAAGCTTTCTTT

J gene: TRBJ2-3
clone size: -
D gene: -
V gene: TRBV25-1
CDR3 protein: CASSFGISPDTQYF
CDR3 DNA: TGTGCCAGCAGTTTTGGGATTTCGCCAGATACGCAGTATTTT

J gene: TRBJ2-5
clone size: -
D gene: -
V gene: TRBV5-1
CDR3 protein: CASSPYPDRNQETQYF
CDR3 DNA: TGCGCCAGCAGCCCATATCCAGACAGGAATCAAGAGACCCAGTACTTC

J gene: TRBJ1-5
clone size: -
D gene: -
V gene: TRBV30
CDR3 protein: CAWSADTAGPQHF
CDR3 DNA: TGTGCCTGGAGTGCGGATACCGCGGGGCCCCAGCATTTT

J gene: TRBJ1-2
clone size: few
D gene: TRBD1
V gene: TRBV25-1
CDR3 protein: CASAGTAANYGYTF
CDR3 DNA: TGTGCCAGCGCAGGGACAGCAGCTAACTATGGCTACACCTTC

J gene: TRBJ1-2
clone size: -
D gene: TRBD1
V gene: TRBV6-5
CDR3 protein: CASSTGGTFSPGYTF
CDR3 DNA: TGTGCCAGCAGTACAGGGGGGACCTTTTCCCCCGGCTACACCTTC

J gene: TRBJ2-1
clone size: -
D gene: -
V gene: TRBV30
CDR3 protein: CAWSPTGTPGNEQFF
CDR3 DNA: TGTGCCTGGAGCCCAACCGGGACCCCGGGCAATGAGCAGTTCTTC

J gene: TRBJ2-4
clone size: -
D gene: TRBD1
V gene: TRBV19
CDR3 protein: CASSIGTGPKNIQYF
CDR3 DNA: TGTGCCAGTAGTATAGGGACAGGGCCGAAAAACATTCAGTACTTC

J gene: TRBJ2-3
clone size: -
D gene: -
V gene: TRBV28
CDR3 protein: CASSLGNRGISTDTQYF
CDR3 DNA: TGTGCCAGCAGTTTAGGCAATCGAGGGATTAGCACAGATACGCAGTATTTT

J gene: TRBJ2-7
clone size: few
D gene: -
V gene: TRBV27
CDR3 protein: CASSPGHIPYEQYF
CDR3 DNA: TGTGCCAGCAGTCCGGGGCATATACCTTACGAGCAGTACTTC

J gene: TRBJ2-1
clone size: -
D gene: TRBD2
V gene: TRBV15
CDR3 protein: CATSRDPWTSGEDEQFF
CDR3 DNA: TGTGCCACCAGCAGAGACCCTTGGACTAGCGGCGAGGATGAGCAGTTCTTC

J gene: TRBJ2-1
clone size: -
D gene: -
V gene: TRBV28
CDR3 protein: CASSLGGTSEQFF
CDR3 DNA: TGTGCCAGCAGTTTAGGGGGGACGAGTGAGCAGTTCTTC

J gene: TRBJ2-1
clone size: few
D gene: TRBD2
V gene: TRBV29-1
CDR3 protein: CSVQAASGSSEQFF
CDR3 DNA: TGCAGCGTTCAGGCGGCTAGCGGGAGTAGTGAGCAGTTCTTC